This T cell receptor (beta chain) stems from a study of blood T cell repertoires in COVID-19. V was pared by 3 bases and J by 4 bases, with 3 bases of the junction left unmatched. The CDR3 runs to 15 residues. Per the germline V gene, CDR1 is KGHDR and CDR2 is SFDVKD. Assay used: immunoSEQ multiplex PCR; TCRdb lists only in-frame clones, some missing. The sample shows hundreds of thousands of clones, roughly nine tenths of them seen only once. The source material was peripheral blood. This receptor was obtained from a woman aged 25 to 39 with COVID-19, enrolled during active disease. This chain connects TRBV24-1 to TRBJ2-1; 9 nucleotides align to TRBD2. As DNA, the CDR3 is TGTGCCACCAGTGATCGGACTAGCGAGTACAATGAGCAGTTCTTC. Encoded protein: CATSDRTSEYNEQFF.